The 27 T cell receptor beta chains given below trace back to one sample, sequenced in a study of blood T cell repertoires in COVID-19. Produced via immunoSEQ multiplex PCR; TCRdb's table is partial and in-frame only. The sample contains roughly 220,000 clones, 81% of which appear only once. The specimen sequenced was peripheral blood. All receptors come from an elderly woman with COVID-19, enrolled during active disease.

This clone occurred a few times. The V gene is TRBV9, the J gene TRBJ2-1, with TRBD2 identical over 11 bases. Germline CDR1 SGDLS, CDR2 YYNGEE. This CDR3 comprises 16 residues. V was clipped by 4 bases and J by 0 bases; unmatched bases: 3. CDR3 protein: CASSYGLAGSYNEQFF. CDR3 DNA: TGTGCCAGCAGCTACGGACTAGCGGGCTCCTACAATGAGCAGTTCTTC.

The chain uses TRBV30 and TRBJ1-6; possible D gene TRBD1, 6 bases. The CDR3 sequence is 17 residues long. Germline values: CDR1 GTSNPN, CDR2 SVGIG (reference sequence). With 3 bases removed from V and 0 bases from J, the gap between germline ends came to 15 bases. DNA of the CDR3: TGTGCCTGGAGACGACAGGACTTGAGCTCCTATAATTCACCCCTCCACTTT. Translation gives CAWRRQDLSSYNSPLHF.

This clone was seen a handful of times. The rearrangement uses TRBV7-2 and TRBJ2-2, with 7 bases lining up with TRBD1. The CDR3 has 13 residues. Germline-derived CDR1 and CDR2 are SGHTA and FQGNSA. The V gene end was trimmed by 8 bases and the J gene end by 2 bases; junction bases not matched to a gene: 2. The CDR3 nucleotides read TGTGCCAGCCGACAGGGAAACACCGGGGAGCTGTTTTTT. It encodes CASRQGNTGELFF.

The chain combines TRBV5-1 with TRBJ2-3; 13 bases are shared with TRBD2. From germline, CDR1 is SGHRS and CDR2 YFSETQ. This CDR3 contains 19 residues. V was clipped by 0 bases and J by 1 base; unmatched bases: 8. The CDR3 is CASSLEGTSGILRTDTQYF. CDR3 in DNA: TGCGCCAGCAGCTTGGAAGGGACTAGCGGGATCTTGCGCACAGATACGCAGTATTTT.

This rearrangement joins TRBV19 to TRBJ1-6; D is uncertain. The CDR3 loop spans 15 amino acids. Between the trimmed V and J ends, which lost 3 bases and 7 bases, there was a span of 13 bases. Germline V gives CDR1 LNHDA, CDR2 SQIVND (reference sequence). In DNA, the CDR3 is TGTGCCAGTAGTATGAAGGACTTCACGAATTCACCCCTCCACTTT. Its translation: CASSMKDFTNSPLHF. The variable domain in full, completed from reference TRBV19 and TRBJ1-6, reads DGGITQSPKYLFRKEGQNVTLSCEQNLNHDAMYWYRQDPGQGLRLIYYSQIVNDFQKGDIAEGYSVSREKKESFPLTVTSAQKNPTAFYLCASSMKDFTNSPLHFGNGTRLTVT.

The chain joins TRBV11-3 to TRBJ2-2; D is unclear. The germline CDR1 and CDR2 sequences are SGHNT and YENEEA. The CDR3 is made up of 13 amino acids. V dropped 3 bases and J dropped 0 bases, with 2 bases sitting between them. The CDR3 DNA reads as TGTGCCAGCAGCTTTACGAACACCGGGGAGCTGTTTTTT. Translation gives CASSFTNTGELFF. Full variable domain (remainder filled in from reference TRBV11-3 and TRBJ2-2): EAGVVQSPRYKIIEKKQPVAFWCNPISGHNTLYWYLQNLGQGPELLIRYENEEAVDDSQLPKDRFSAERLKGVDSTLKIQPAELGDSAVYLCASSFTNTGELFFGEGSRLTVL.

The chain joins TRBV2 to TRBJ2-5; 8 bases map to TRBD1. V gave up 8 bases and J gave up 5 bases; unmatched junction bases: 4. CDR3 length: 12 amino acids. Germline lookup yields CDR1 SNHLY and CDR2 FYNNEI. This CDR3 reads CASQTGEETQYF. The CDR3 DNA reads TGTGCCAGCCAGACAGGGGAGGAGACCCAGTACTTC.

This sequence joins TRBV7-2 and TRBJ2-5; 7 bases are shared with TRBD2. Trimming at V came to 5 bases and at J to 5 bases, leaving 14 bases not matched to a gene. The CDR3 is 16 residues long. Germline V lookup: CDR1 SGHTA, CDR2 FQGNSA. The CDR3 here is CASSDREGAGRETQYF. CDR3 sequence (DNA): TGTGCCAGCAGCGACAGAGAGGGAGCGGGGCGGGAGACCCAGTACTTC.

This chain joins TRBV2 and TRBJ2-5; 8 bases match TRBD1. Looked up from germline, CDR1 is SNHLY and CDR2 is FYNNEI. The V gene end was trimmed by 6 bases and the J gene end by 5 bases; junction bases not matched to a gene: 5. The length of the CDR3 is 13 residues. CDR3 DNA: TGTGCCAGCAGAGGGACAGGCGGGGAGACCCAGTACTTC. Protein: CASRGTGGETQYF.

This chain links TRBV4-2 with TRBJ2-7; 15 bases match TRBD2. V was pared by 0 bases and J by 5 bases, with 5 bases of the junction left unmatched. This CDR3 region has 17 residues. In germline, CDR1 is LGHNA, CDR2 YNFKEQ. CDR3 nucleotide sequence: TGTGCCAGCAGCCAAGATTGGACTAGCGGGAGGGCCAACGAGCAGTACTTC. This encodes CASSQDWTSGRANEQYF.

The genes are TRBV5-1 and TRBJ2-7; 11 positions agree with TRBD2. This CDR3 has 13 residues. V was clipped by 6 bases and J by 3 bases; unmatched bases: 2. Germline-derived CDR1 and CDR2 are SGHRS and YFSETQ. For the CDR3, the DNA is TGCGCCAGCAAAACTAGCGGGGGCTACGAGCAGTACTTC. This encodes CASKTSGGYEQYF.

This clone was seen just once. V usage is TRBV2 and J usage is TRBJ2-3; TRBD2 matches at 7 bases. V lost 5 bases to trimming and J lost 1 base; unmatched junction nucleotides: 3. Germline V gene data show CDR1 as SNHLY and CDR2 as FYNNEI. The CDR3 is 14 residues long. The CDR3: CASSTGLGTDTQYF. The CDR3, as DNA: TGTGCCAGCAGTACCGGACTAGGCACAGATACGCAGTATTTT.

This chain uses TRBV3-1 (or the pseudogene TRBV3-2) with TRBJ1-2; D remains ambiguous. V lost 1 base to trimming and J lost 8 bases, with 20 bases between them. Germline CDR1 LGHDT, CDR2 YNNKEL (reference sequence). The CDR3 is 16 amino acids. CDR3 in DNA: TGTGCCAGCAGCCAAGCAGGATTAGGTAAACCGGGAGGCTACACCTTC. Residues: CASSQAGLGKPGGYTF.

This clone has just a few counts. The J gene is TRBJ2-7, the V gene TRBV5-1, with TRBD2 matching over 10 bases. Germline V gene data show CDR1 as SGHRS and CDR2 as YFSETQ. Unmatched junction bases numbered 13, after V lost 8 bases and J lost 5 bases. The CDR3 runs to 15 residues. The CDR3 DNA sequence: TGCGCCAGGATCCCTGGGAGCGGGGGGGTCAACGAGCAGTACTTC. Translating it yields CARIPGSGGVNEQYF.

This clone appeared a few times. CDR3 in DNA: TGTGCCAGCAGCCAAGGGACACGAAGTGGAAACACCATATATTTT. It codes for CASSQGTRSGNTIYF. The V gene is TRBV28, the J gene TRBJ1-3; tentative D call: TRBD1 (6 bases). Germline CDR1 MDHEN, CDR2 SYDVKM. The CDR3 spans 15 residues. Trimming removed 6 bases from V and 3 bases from J, with 15 bases in between.

Only one count was recorded for this clone. The chain couples TRBV27 to TRBJ1-2; 7 positions agree with TRBD1. V shed 6 bases and J 8 bases; nucleotides not matched to a gene: 12. This CDR3 contains 14 residues. Germline assignment: CDR1 MNHEY and CDR2 SMNVEV (reference sequence). CDR3 bases: TGTGCCAGCAGCCGCGACGACAGGGCTGACGGCTACACCTTC. Amino acid sequence: CASSRDDRADGYTF.

V usage is TRBV28 and J usage is TRBJ2-1; 10 nucleotides line up with TRBD1. V was clipped by 5 bases and J by 2 bases; unmatched bases: 3. Per the germline V gene, CDR1 is MDHEN and CDR2 is SYDVKM. The CDR3 runs 15 residues. In nucleotides, the CDR3 is TGTGCCAGCAGTAGGGACAGGGGCCCCTACAATGAGCAGTTCTTC. Protein: CASSRDRGPYNEQFF.

The table lists this clone with a few counts. This rearrangement joins TRBV4-2 to TRBJ2-7, with 11 bases aligning to TRBD2. The length of the CDR3 is 15 residues. Germline lookup yields CDR1 LGHNA and CDR2 YNFKEQ. V trimming: 3 bases; J trimming: 9 bases; junction bases outside the gene matches: 10. The CDR3 nucleotides read TGTGCCAGCAGCCAGGGACTAGCGGAGGTACGAAGGCAGTACTTC. It specifies CASSQGLAEVRRQYF.

The rearrangement joins TRBV5-1 to TRBJ2-1, with D perhaps TRBD1 (6 bases). CDR3 length: 15 residues. Germline V gene data show CDR1 as SGHRS and CDR2 as YFSETQ. Trimming cost V 4 bases and J 6 bases, with 17 bases left between them. The CDR3 here is CASSLLPGAFNEQFF. The CDR3 DNA follows: TGCGCCAGCAGCCTACTGCCAGGGGCCTTCAATGAGCAGTTCTTC.

This rearrangement joins TRBV30 to TRBJ1-6; TRBD1 agrees at 8 bases. The CDR3 consists of 17 residues. Germline V gene data show CDR1 as GTSNPN and CDR2 as SVGIG (reference sequence). V lost 2 bases to trimming and J lost 0 bases; unmatched junction nucleotides: 6. CDR3 nucleotides: TGTGCCTGGAGTAGTGGGACAGGCAGCTCCTATAATTCACCCCTCCACTTT. Translation: CAWSSGTGSSYNSPLHF.

The chain combines TRBV28 with TRBJ1-2; TRBD1 is a possible D gene (6 bases). The germline V gene has CDR1 MDHEN and CDR2 SYDVKM. This CDR3 has 14 amino acids. Trimming took off 5 bases at V and 4 bases at J, with 14 bases between the two ends. As DNA, the CDR3 is TGTGCCAGCAGTGCCATAGACAGGCTCTATGGCTACACCTTC. It codes for CASSAIDRLYGYTF.

V usage is TRBV6-5 and J usage is TRBJ1-5; 7 bases fit TRBD1. Germline assignment: CDR1 MNHEY and CDR2 SVGAGI. V was clipped by 6 bases and J by 4 bases; unmatched bases: 6. The CDR3 has 14 residues. The DNA of the CDR3 is TGTGCCAGCAGACGAGACAGGGATAATCAGCCCCAGCATTTT. Amino acid sequence: CASRRDRDNQPQHF.

In its sample, this clone was seen a few times. V is TRBV7-9 and J is TRBJ1-6, with D maybe TRBD1 (6 bases). Germline V CDR1 and CDR2: SEHNR, FQNEAQ (reference sequence). V shed 5 bases and J shed 7 bases, with 12 bases lying between them. The CDR3 is 14 residues long. The CDR3 reads CASSQQGMNSPLHF. The CDR3 nucleotides read TGTGCCAGCAGCCAACAGGGAATGAATTCACCCCTCCACTTT.

For this clone: This sample also contains other DNA sequences that code for the same CDR3. V gene TRBV4-1 combines with J gene TRBJ2-7; the match to TRBD2 covers 10 bases. CDR3 length equals 16 residues. CDR1 and CDR2 (germline): MGHRA, YSYEKL. V dropped 4 bases and J dropped 1; count of bases not matched to a gene: 7. The CDR3 reads CASSRSTSGASYEQYF. The CDR3 region has the DNA TGCGCCAGCAGCCGCTCAACTAGCGGGGCTTCCTACGAGCAGTACTTC.

This chain joins TRBV5-8 and TRBJ1-5; D is possibly TRBD1 (5 bases). The CDR3 has 15 amino acids. Trimming took 0 bases from V and 4 from J, leaving 11 bases between them. Germline CDR1 is SGHTS and CDR2 is YDEGEE. The CDR3 region is CASSLAGGGNQPQHF. In nucleotides, the CDR3 is TGTGCCAGCAGCTTGGCCGGCGGGGGGAATCAGCCCCAGCATTTT.

This CDR3 reads CASSSATGNGYTF. The CDR3, as DNA: TGTGCCAGCAGTTCTGCGACAGGGAATGGCTACACCTTC. V and J are TRBV12-3 or TRBV12-4 and TRBJ1-2, with 7 nucleotides matching TRBD1. V shed 4 bases and J 6 bases; nucleotides not matched to a gene: 5. CDR3 length: 13 amino acids.

This chain links TRBV5-1 with TRBJ2-1; TRBD2 aligns across 15 bases. The V gene end was trimmed by 4 bases and the J gene end by 6 bases; junction bases not matched to a gene: 8. CDR3 length: 17 residues. Germline assignment: CDR1 SGHRS and CDR2 YFSETQ. CDR3 sequence reads: CASSPRTSGGAPNEQFF. The CDR3 coding sequence is TGCGCCAGCAGCCCTCGGACTAGCGGGGGGGCCCCCAATGAGCAGTTCTTC.